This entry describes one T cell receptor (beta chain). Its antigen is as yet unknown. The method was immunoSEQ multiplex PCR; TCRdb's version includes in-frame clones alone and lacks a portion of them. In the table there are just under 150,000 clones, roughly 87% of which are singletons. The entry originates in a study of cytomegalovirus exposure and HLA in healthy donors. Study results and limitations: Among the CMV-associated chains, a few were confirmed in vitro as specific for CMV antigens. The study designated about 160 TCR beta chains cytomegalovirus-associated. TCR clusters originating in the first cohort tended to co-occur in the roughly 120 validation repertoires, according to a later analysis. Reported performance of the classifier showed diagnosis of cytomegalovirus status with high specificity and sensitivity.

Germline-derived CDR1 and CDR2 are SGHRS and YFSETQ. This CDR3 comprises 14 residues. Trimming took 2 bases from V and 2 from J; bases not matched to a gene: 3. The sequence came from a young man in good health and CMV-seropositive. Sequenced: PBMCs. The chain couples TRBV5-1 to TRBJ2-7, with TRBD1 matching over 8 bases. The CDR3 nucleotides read TGCGCCAGCAGCTTACAGGGGGATGCCTACGAGCAGTACTTC. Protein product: CASSLQGDAYEQYF.